A selection of T cell receptor beta chains follows, all from one sample in a study of human T cells and chemical hapten exposure. TCRdb reprocessed the 5' RACE reads via MiXCR and lists one record per CDR3 protein. Found here are over 70,000 distinct CDR3 sequences, around a sixth of them singletons; the top ten hold 6.8%. The receptor source for this set is a female donor in good health. The CDR3 runs from the conserved cysteine through the conserved F or W. D genes are given only for firm matches. The size of a clone is reported for some rows only, either as once, few or many, or as a class for expanded clones.

v_call	j_call	d_call	clone_size	cdr3_nt	cdr3_aa
TRBV20-1	TRBJ2-3	.	.	TGCAGTGCTGAAATAGCCCCAACTAGCACAGATACGCAGTATTTT	CSAEIAPTSTDTQYF
TRBV19	TRBJ2-1	TRBD2	few	TGTGCCAGTAGTATGGTCGGCGGGGGATACGGGGAAGGTGAGCAGTTCTTC	CASSMVGGGYGEGEQFF
TRBV6-2/TRBV6-3	TRBJ2-1	.	.	TGTGCCAGCAGTTACGATGGGGAGATAGGTGAGCAGTTCTTC	CASSYDGEIGEQFF
TRBV6-2/TRBV6-3	TRBJ1-5	TRBD1	few	TGTGCCAGCAGTACAGGGGTGGGCAATCAGCCCCAGCATTTT	CASSTGVGNQPQHF
TRBV3-1	TRBJ2-7	TRBD1	few	TGTGCCAGCAGCCAAGTTCCGGCGACAGGGGTGGGCGAGCAGTACTTC	CASSQVPATGVGEQYF
TRBV20-1	TRBJ1-5	TRBD1	few	TGCAGTGCTAGAGGGGGACAGTCTGAGCATTTT	CSARGGQSEHF
TRBV28	TRBJ1-3	.	.	TGTGCCAGCAGTTGGACTCTCTCTGGAAACACCATATATTTT	CASSWTLSGNTIYF
TRBV6-6	TRBJ2-5	TRBD1	.	TGTGCCAGCAGTTTTGGGACAGCCCAAGAGACCCAGTACTTC	CASSFGTAQETQYF
TRBV6-2/TRBV6-3	TRBJ1-6	.	.	TGTGCCAGCAGTTCCCCGGCCCTCCAGGGATGGCACTTT	CASSSPALQGWHF
TRBV5-5	TRBJ1-1	TRBD1	.	TGTGCCAGCAGCCTCCGACAGGGCAGTTATAAACACCTAATGAACACTGAAGCTTTCTTT	CASSLRQGSYKHLMNTEAFF
TRBV4-1	TRBJ2-3	.	.	TGCGCCAGCAGCCTGGGGACGGCAGATACGCAGTATTTT	CASSLGTADTQYF